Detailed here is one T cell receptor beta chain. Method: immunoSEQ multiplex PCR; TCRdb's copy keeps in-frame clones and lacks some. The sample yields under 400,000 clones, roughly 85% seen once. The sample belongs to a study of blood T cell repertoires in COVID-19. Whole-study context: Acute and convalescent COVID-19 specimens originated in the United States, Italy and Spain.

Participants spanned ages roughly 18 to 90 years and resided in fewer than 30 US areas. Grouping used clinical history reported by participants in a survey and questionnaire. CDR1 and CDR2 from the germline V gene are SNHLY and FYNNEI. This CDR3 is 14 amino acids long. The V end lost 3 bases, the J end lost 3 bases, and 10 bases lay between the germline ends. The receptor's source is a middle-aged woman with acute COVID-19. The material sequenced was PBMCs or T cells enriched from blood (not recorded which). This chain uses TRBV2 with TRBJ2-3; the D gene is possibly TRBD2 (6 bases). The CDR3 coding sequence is TGTGCCAGCAGTGAGGGCCGGGAGACAGATACGCAGTATTTT. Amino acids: CASSEGRETDTQYF.